This T cell receptor beta chain emerged from a study of sequential checkpoint blockade in melanoma. Study-level background: Patients were randomized 1:1 to nivolumab-then-ipilimumab or ipilimumab-then-nivolumab first-line. After both sequences, patients received maintenance nivolumab.

Using immunoSEQ multiplex PCR, the repertoire was profiled, and TCRdb retains in-frame clones only, with some absent. The sample lists around 5,200 clones, approximately 71% occurring once. The CDR3 runs 16 residues. In germline, CDR1 is SGDLS, CDR2 YYNGEE. V shed 0 bases and J 7 bases; nucleotides not matched to a gene: 8. Stated treatment: randomized to nivolumab then ipilimumab (arm A) or the reverse (arm B). Live CD3+CD8+ CD19− CD56− cells were sorted from PBMCs. The V call is TRBV9, the J call TRBJ2-1; 9 positions agree with TRBD1. The sequence came from a human patient with melanoma. Some clones in this sample may be carry-over from other donors' samples. Sequencing was performed on CD8+ T cells sorted from blood (inferred from file names), taken from a patient given nivolumab and ipilimumab in sequence. The CDR3 nucleotides read TGTGCCAGCAGCGTAGTTGATTCGACAGGGGGTAATGAGCAGTTCTTC. It yields the protein CASSVVDSTGGNEQFF.